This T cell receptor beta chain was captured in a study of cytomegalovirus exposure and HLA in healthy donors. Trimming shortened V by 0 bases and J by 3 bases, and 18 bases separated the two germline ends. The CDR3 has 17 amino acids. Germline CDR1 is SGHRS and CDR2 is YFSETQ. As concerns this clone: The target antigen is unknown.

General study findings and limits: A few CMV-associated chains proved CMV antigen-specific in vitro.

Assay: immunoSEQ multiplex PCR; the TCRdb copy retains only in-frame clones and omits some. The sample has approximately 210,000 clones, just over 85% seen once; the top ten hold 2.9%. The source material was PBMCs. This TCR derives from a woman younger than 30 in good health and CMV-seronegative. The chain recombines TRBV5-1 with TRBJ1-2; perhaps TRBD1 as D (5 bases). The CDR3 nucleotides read TGCGCCAGCAGCTTGGCCTTCTTTTCAGACAGCGACTATGGCTACACCTTC. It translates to CASSLAFFSDSDYGYTF. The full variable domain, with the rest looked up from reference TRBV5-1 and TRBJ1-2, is KAGVTQTPRYLIKTRGQQVTLSCSPISGHRSVSWYQQTPGQGLQFLFEYFSETQRNKGNFPGRFSGRQFSNSRSEMNVSTLELGDSALYLCASSLAFFSDSDYGYTFGSGTRLTVV.